One sample yielded the 20 T cell receptor beta chains listed below, sequenced in a study of OX40 agonist ivuxolimab in advanced cancers. The method was immunoSEQ multiplex PCR; TCRdb's version includes in-frame clones alone and lacks a portion of them. The sample consists of some 55,000 clones, 65% to 85% of them appearing once. Sample: CD4+ or CD8+ T cells sorted from blood, taken in a trial of the OX40 agonist ivuxolimab. All receptors derive from an adult with an advanced solid tumor such as melanoma, head and neck, liver or kidney cancer.

Concerning this clone: Germline is not matched at one junction end, which may reflect a read error. Other DNA variants within this sample encode the same CDR3. J is TRBJ1-5 and V is TRBV6-1; no clear D. This CDR3 has 15 residues. Germline CDR1 is MNHNS and CDR2 is SASEGT. For the CDR3, the DNA is TGTGCCAGTAGTGAAATCTGGGGAGGCAATCAGCCCCAGCATTTT. It codes for CASSEIWGGNQPQHF.

This clone showed up just once. The chain employs TRBV7-9 and TRBJ2-4, with TRBD2 identical over 11 bases. J gave up 6 bases and V 6 bases, and 7 bases lay outside the gene matches. The germline V gene has CDR1 SEHNR and CDR2 FQNEAQ (reference sequence). This CDR3 is 15 amino acids long. This CDR3 reads CASRPGLAGGNIQYF. The CDR3 DNA reads as TGTGCCAGCAGGCCAGGGCTAGCGGGAGGAAACATTCAGTACTTC.

V usage is TRBV30 and J usage is TRBJ1-6, with D tentatively TRBD1 (5 bases). V lost 0 bases and J lost 9, with 12 bases in between. Looked up from germline, CDR1 is GTSNPN and CDR2 is SVGIG (reference sequence). This CDR3 has 14 residues. CDR3 nucleotide sequence: TGTGCCTGGAGTGTAGCCGGGGCGGGTTCACCCCTCCACTTT. It encodes CAWSVAGAGSPLHF.

The rearrangement joins TRBV5-1 to TRBJ1-1; D gene unclear. Trimming took off 0 bases at V and 6 bases at J, with 12 bases between the two ends. The CDR3 has 14 residues. CDR1 and CDR2 from the germline V gene are SGHRS and YFSETQ. CDR3 bases: TGCGCCAGCAGCTTGGGGCCCGCGGAGGCTGAAGCTTTCTTT. Its translation: CASSLGPAEAEAFF.

The rearrangement joins TRBV2 to TRBJ2-6, with 8 bases lining up with TRBD2. Trimming at V came to 11 bases and at J to 2 bases, leaving 14 bases not matched to a gene. Germline assignment: CDR1 SNHLY and CDR2 FYNNEI. The CDR3 loop spans 17 amino acids. CDR3 DNA sequence: TGTGCCGGTTTCCCGGCGGCGGGAGGACCTGGGGCCAACGTCCTGACTTTC. Translating gives CAGFPAAGGPGANVLTF.

V is TRBV5-6 and J is TRBJ2-1, with 12 bases fitting TRBD2. This CDR3 spans 13 amino acids. Germline values: CDR1 SGHDT, CDR2 YYEEEE. Trimming removed 2 bases from V and 10 bases from J; junction bases left unmatched: 1. CDR3 nucleotide sequence: TGTGCCAGCAGCTTTCTAGCGGGAGGGGAGCAGTTCTTC. Its translation is CASSFLAGGEQFF. Full variable domain (missing parts from reference TRBV5-6 and TRBJ2-1): DAGVTQSPTHLIKTRGQQVTLRCSPKSGHDTVSWYQQALGQGPQFIFQYYEEEERQRGNFPDRFSGHQFPNYSSELNVNALLLGDSALYLCASSFLAGGEQFFGPGTRLTVL.

The chain has TRBV6-1 and TRBJ2-7; 9 bases fit TRBD1. This CDR3 has 15 residues. Unmatched junction bases numbered 12, after V lost 7 bases and J lost 5 bases. Germline lookup yields CDR1 MNHNS and CDR2 SASEGT. CDR3 residues: CASTPTGTGSHEQYF. CDR3 DNA sequence: TGTGCCAGCACCCCGACCGGGACAGGGTCCCACGAGCAGTACTTC.

V usage is TRBV2 and J usage is TRBJ1-6; D gene unclear. CDR1 is SNHLY, CDR2 FYNNEI, per germline. CDR3 length: 13 residues. Between the trimmed V and J ends, which lost 5 bases and 9 bases, there was a span of 11 bases. This CDR3 reads CASSSLTGSPLHF. The DNA for the CDR3 is TGTGCCAGCAGTTCTCTGACTGGTTCACCCCTCCACTTT.

This clone occurred once. The chain's CDR3 is CASKGQLILNQPQHF. CDR3 in DNA: TGTGCCAGCAAGGGACAGTTGATCCTCAATCAGCCCCAGCATTTT. The chain recombines TRBV21-1 with TRBJ1-5; the table's D call of TRBD1 was not tested on the DNA. TRBV21-1 is reported as a pseudogene. This CDR3 has 15 amino acids.

This clone was seen only a few times. V gene TRBV29-1 combines with J gene TRBJ2-7; 8 bases align to TRBD2. Trimming cost V 6 bases and J 4 bases; bases outside gene matches: 14. Germline CDR1 and CDR2: SQVTM and ANQGSEA. The CDR3 runs 15 residues. Written as DNA, the CDR3 is TGCAGCGTGGGGGGACACGGGACTAGTAAATACGAGCAGTACTTC. Amino acids: CSVGGHGTSKYEQYF.

The CDR3 DNA is TGCGCCAGCAGCCTGGACAGTTTCTCAACTAATGAAAAACTGTTTTTT. Its protein is CASSLDSFSTNEKLFF. V is TRBV5-1 and J is TRBJ1-4; the D gene is possibly TRBD1 (6 bases). In germline, CDR1 is SGHRS, CDR2 YFSETQ. The V end lost 4 bases, the J end lost 0 bases, and 13 bases lay between the germline ends. CDR3 length equals 16 residues.

The rearrangement uses TRBV11-1 and TRBJ2-5; D is uncertain. Germline V lookup: CDR1 SGHAT, CDR2 FQDESV (reference sequence). This CDR3 spans 12 amino acids. The V gene lost 5 bases and the J gene lost 0 bases, with 4 bases spanning the gap. Here the CDR3 reads CASSTNQETQYF. The CDR3 DNA sequence: TGTGCCAGCAGCACGAACCAAGAGACCCAGTACTTC.

The CDR3 coding sequence is TGTGCCAGCAGGGTTAACACCGGGGAGCTGTTTTTT. This translates into CASRVNTGELFF. The chain couples TRBV6-1 to TRBJ2-2; no definite D call. Germline CDR1 reads MNHNS; CDR2 reads SASEGT. The length of the CDR3 is 12 residues. Trimming removed 6 bases at V and 2 bases at J, with 4 bases between.

As DNA, the CDR3 is TGTGCCAGCGGGACTAGCGGGAGTACAGATACGCAGTATTTT. Its translation is CASGTSGSTDTQYF. The chain is built from TRBV19 and TRBJ2-3; 14 bases map to TRBD2. The CDR3 spans 14 residues. J was trimmed by 3 bases and V by 9 bases; bases with no gene match: 2. Germline assignment: CDR1 LNHDA and CDR2 SQIVND (reference sequence).

This clone has a handful of counts. The V call is TRBV18, the J call TRBJ2-1; D is possibly TRBD1 or TRBD2 (5 bases each). The V gene lost 5 bases and the J gene lost 4 bases, with 9 bases spanning the gap. The germline V gene encodes CDR1 KGHSH and CDR2 LQKENI. The CDR3 length is 13 residues. DNA for the CDR3: TGTGCCAGCTCAACGGGACCTTACAATGAGCAGTTCTTC. Translating gives CASSTGPYNEQFF.

As to this clone: The germline gene is not matched at one end of the junction; a read error may be the cause. This chain links TRBV5-1 with TRBJ2-5; 7 bases match TRBD1. Looked up from germline, CDR1 is SGHRS and CDR2 is YFSETQ. The length of the CDR3 is 14 residues. The CDR3 DNA sequence: TGCGCCAGCAGCAATACAGGGGACGTGGAGACCCAGCACTTC. Its translation: CASSNTGDVETQHF.

The V call is TRBV2, the J call TRBJ2-1; D gene uncertain. CDR1 SNHLY and CDR2 FYNNEI come from the germline V gene. This CDR3 is built from 15 residues. With 6 bases removed from V and 4 bases from J, the gap between germline ends came to 16 bases. The CDR3 loop is CASRDPRSSYNEQFF. CDR3 DNA: TGTGCCAGCAGAGATCCTAGGAGTTCTTACAATGAGCAGTTCTTC. The full variable domain, completed using reference TRBV2 and TRBJ2-1, is EPEVTQTPSHQVTQMGQEVILRCVPISNHLYFYWYRQILGQKVEFLVSFYNNEISEKSEIFDDQFSVERPDGSNFTLKIRSTKLEDSAMYFCASRDPRSSYNEQFFGPGTRLTVL.

This chain connects TRBV30 to TRBJ1-4, with TRBD1 matching 8 bases. Germline trimming cut 3 bases from V and 8 bases from J; bases unmatched to any gene: 8. The CDR3 spans 14 residues. The germline V gene has CDR1 GTSNPN and CDR2 SVGIG (reference sequence). CDR3 amino acids: CAWRTTGGPEKLFF. In nucleotides, the CDR3 is TGTGCCTGGAGAACTACAGGGGGTCCCGAAAAACTGTTTTTT. Full variable domain (outside the CDR3, taken from reference TRBV30 and TRBJ1-4): SQTIHQWPATLVQPVGSPLSLECTVEGTSNPNLYWYRQAAGRGLQLLFYSVGIGQISSEVPQNLSASRPQDRQFILSSKKLLLSDSGFYLCAWRTTGGPEKLFFGSGTQLSVL.

This clone was seen more than once but under ten times. The CDR3, as DNA: TGCAGCGCTGAGACCGGGACTAGCTACGAGCAGTACTTC. Its translation is CSAETGTSYEQYF. The V and J genes are TRBV29-1 and TRBJ2-7, with 8 bases identical to TRBD2. The CDR3 extends over 13 amino acids. Germline values: CDR1 SQVTM, CDR2 ANQGSEA. V dropped 7 bases and J dropped 3; count of bases not matched to a gene: 8.

The chain employs TRBV7-3 and TRBJ2-2; 8 bases are shared with TRBD2. CDR3 length: 16 amino acids. Per germline, CDR1 SGHTA and CDR2 FQGTGA. The V gene end was trimmed by 5 bases and the J gene end by 8 bases; junction bases not matched to a gene: 13. CDR3 in amino acids: CASSPTGGALPGELFF. For the CDR3, the DNA is TGTGCCAGCAGCCCGACGGGAGGGGCCCTGCCAGGGGAGCTGTTTTTT.